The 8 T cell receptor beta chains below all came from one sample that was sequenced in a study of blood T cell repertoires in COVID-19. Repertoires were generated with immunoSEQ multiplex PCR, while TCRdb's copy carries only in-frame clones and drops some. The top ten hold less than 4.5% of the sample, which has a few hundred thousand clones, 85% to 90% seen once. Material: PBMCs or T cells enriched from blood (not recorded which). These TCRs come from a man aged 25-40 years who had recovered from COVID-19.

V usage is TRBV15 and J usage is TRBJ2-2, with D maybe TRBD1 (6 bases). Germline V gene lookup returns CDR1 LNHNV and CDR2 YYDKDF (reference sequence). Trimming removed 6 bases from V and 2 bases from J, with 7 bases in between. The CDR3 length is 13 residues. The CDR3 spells CATRQGNTGELFF. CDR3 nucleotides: TGTGCCACCAGACAGGGCAACACCGGGGAGCTGTTTTTT.

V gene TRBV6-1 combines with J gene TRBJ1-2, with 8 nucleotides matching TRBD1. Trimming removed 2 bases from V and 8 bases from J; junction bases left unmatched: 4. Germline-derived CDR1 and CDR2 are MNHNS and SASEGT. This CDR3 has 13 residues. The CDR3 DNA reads TGTGCCAGCAGTGAAAAACAGGGGGACGGCTACACCTTC. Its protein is CASSEKQGDGYTF.

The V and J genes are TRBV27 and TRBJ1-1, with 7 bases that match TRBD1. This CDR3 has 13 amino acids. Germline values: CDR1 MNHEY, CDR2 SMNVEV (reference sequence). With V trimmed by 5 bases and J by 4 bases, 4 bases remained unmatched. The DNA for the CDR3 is TGTGCCAGCAGTCCAGGGGGAGCCACTGAAGCTTTCTTT. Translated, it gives CASSPGGATEAFF.

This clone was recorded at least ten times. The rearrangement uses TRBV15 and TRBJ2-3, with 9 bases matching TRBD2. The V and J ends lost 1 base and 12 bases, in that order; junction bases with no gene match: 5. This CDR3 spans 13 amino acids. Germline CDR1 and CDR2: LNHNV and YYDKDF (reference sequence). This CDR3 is CATSRVPSGVQYF. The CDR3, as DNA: TGTGCCACCAGCAGAGTGCCTAGCGGGGTACAGTATTTT.

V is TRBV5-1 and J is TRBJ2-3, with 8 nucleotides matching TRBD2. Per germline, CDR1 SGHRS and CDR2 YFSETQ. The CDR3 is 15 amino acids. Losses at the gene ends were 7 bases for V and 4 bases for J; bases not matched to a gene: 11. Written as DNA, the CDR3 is TGCGCCAGCGTCCTGACAGCGGGAGTGGCAGATACGCAGTATTTT. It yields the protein CASVLTAGVADTQYF.

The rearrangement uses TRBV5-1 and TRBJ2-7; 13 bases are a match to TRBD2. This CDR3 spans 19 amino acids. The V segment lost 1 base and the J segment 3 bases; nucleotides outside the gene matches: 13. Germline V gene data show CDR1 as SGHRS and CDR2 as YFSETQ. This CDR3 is CASSLISGLAGARGYEQYF. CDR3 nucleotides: TGCGCCAGCAGCTTGATTTCCGGACTAGCGGGGGCCCGGGGCTACGAGCAGTACTTC.

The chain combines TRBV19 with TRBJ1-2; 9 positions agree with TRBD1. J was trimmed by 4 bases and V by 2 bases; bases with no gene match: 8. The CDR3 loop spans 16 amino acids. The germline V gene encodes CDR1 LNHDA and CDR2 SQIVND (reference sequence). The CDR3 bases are TGTGCCAGTAGTATATCTGGACAGGGGATCGGCTATGGCTACACCTTC. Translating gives CASSISGQGIGYGYTF. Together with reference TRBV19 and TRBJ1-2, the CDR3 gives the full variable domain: DGGITQSPKYLFRKEGQNVTLSCEQNLNHDAMYWYRQDPGQGLRLIYYSQIVNDFQKGDIAEGYSVSREKKESFPLTVTSAQKNPTAFYLCASSISGQGIGYGYTFGSGTRLTVV.

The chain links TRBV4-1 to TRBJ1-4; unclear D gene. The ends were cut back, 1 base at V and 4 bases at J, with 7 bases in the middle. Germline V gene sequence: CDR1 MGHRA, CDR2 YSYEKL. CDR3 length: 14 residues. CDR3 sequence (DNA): TGCGCCAGCAGCCAAGTCTCAGTTAATGAAAAACTGTTTTTT. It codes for CASSQVSVNEKLFF.